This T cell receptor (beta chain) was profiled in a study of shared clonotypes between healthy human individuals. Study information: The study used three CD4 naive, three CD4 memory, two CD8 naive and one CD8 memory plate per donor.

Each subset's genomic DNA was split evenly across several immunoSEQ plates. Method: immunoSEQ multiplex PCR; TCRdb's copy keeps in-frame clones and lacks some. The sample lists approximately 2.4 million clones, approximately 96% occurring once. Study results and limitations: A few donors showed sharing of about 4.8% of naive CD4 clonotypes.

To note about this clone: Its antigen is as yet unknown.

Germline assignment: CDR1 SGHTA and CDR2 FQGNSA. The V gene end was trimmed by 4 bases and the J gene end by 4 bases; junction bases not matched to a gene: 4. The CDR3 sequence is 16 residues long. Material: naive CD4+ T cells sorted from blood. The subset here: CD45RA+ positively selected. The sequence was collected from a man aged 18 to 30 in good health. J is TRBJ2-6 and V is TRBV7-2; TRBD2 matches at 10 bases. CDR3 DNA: TGTGCCAGCAGCTGGATAGCGGGAGGAGGGGCCAACGTCCTGACTTTC. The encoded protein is CASSWIAGGGANVLTF.